The 4 T cell receptor beta chains below were found in one sample sequenced in a study of cytotoxic CD8 clonotypes in ibrutinib-treated CLL. Assay: immunoSEQ multiplex PCR; the TCRdb copy retains only in-frame clones and omits some. The sample carries about 120,000 clones, roughly 57% recorded once. The sequencing used PBMCs, collected after 24 months of ibrutinib treatment. The receptor source for this set is a human donor with chronic lymphocytic leukemia.

The gene calls are TRBV27 and TRBJ2-2; no reliable D call. With 7 bases removed from V and 1 base from J, the gap between germline ends came to 10 bases. The CDR3 extends over 14 amino acids. Germline loops: CDR1 MNHEY, CDR2 SMNVEV (reference sequence). Here the CDR3 reads CASKVAWNTGELFF. CDR3 nucleotides: TGTGCCAGCAAGGTAGCATGGAACACCGGGGAGCTGTTTTTT.

V gene TRBV5-1 combines with J gene TRBJ1-5; no definite D call. CDR3 length: 15 amino acids. Germline-derived CDR1 and CDR2 are SGHRS and YFSETQ. V was trimmed by 0 bases and J by 7 bases, leaving 14 bases between them. CDR3 DNA sequence: TGCGCCAGCAGCTTGGGGTTCGGGCAGCAACAGCCCCAGCATTTT. Amino acids: CASSLGFGQQQPQHF.

V and J are TRBV7-3 and TRBJ1-1, with TRBD1 matching 7 bases. Unmatched junction bases numbered 5, after V lost 7 bases and J lost 0 bases. Germline CDR1 is SGHTA and CDR2 is FQGTGA. This CDR3 is built from 14 residues. The CDR3 spells CASKQGSMNTEAFF. The CDR3 DNA sequence: TGTGCCAGCAAACAGGGGTCTATGAACACTGAAGCTTTCTTT.

The chain carries TRBV4-2 and TRBJ2-2, with D tentatively TRBD1 or TRBD2 (5 bases each). V lost 1 base, J lost 0 bases, and 15 bases lay in between. CDR3 length: 18 residues. Germline-derived CDR1 and CDR2 are LGHNA and YNFKEQ. The CDR3 nucleotides are TGTGCCAGCAGCCAAGGTCAACCGGGACGGACGAACACCGGGGAGCTGTTTTTT. Amino acids: CASSQGQPGRTNTGELFF.